The rows below give T cell receptor beta chains drawn from one sample of a study of T cell responses to AZD1222 COVID-19 vaccine. The method was immunoSEQ multiplex PCR; TCRdb's version includes in-frame clones alone and lacks a portion of them. The sample lists 100,000 to 150,000 clones, 75% to 90% occurring once. The specimen was peripheral blood, collected on day 0 of AZD1222 vaccination. All receptors come from an adult in good health. CDR3s include the opening cysteine and the closing phenylalanine or tryptophan. A D gene is named only where the DNA matches it firmly. Only part of the rows carry a size: once, few, many, or a class if the clone is expanded.

j_call | v_call | clone_size | d_call | cdr3_aa | cdr3_nt
TRBJ2-1 | TRBV15 | NA | NA | CATSVPHHNEQFF | TGTGCCACCTCTGTTCCCCATCACAATGAGCAGTTCTTC
TRBJ1-2 | TRBV3-1/TRBV3-2 | NA | NA | CASSPSLTDDGYTF | TGTGCCAGCAGCCCAAGCCTCACAGACGACGGCTACACCTTC
TRBJ2-7 | TRBV7-3 | NA | TRBD2 | CASSPTSGRSYEQYF | TGTGCCAGCAGCCCGACTAGCGGGAGGTCCTACGAGCAGTACTTC
TRBJ1-2 | TRBV6-5 | NA | NA | CALGQGIYGYTF | TGTGCTCTGGGTCAAGGAATCTATGGCTACACCTTC
TRBJ2-7 | TRBV6-5 | NA | TRBD1 | CASSPGQASYEQYF | TGTGCCAGCAGTCCGGGACAGGCTTCCTACGAGCAGTACTTC
TRBJ2-5 | TRBV14 | NA | NA | CASSQGMWRETQYF | TGTGCCAGCAGCCAAGGAATGTGGAGGGAGACCCAGTACTTC
TRBJ1-1 | TRBV2 | NA | NA | CASSPVEGPNTEAFF | TGTGCCAGCAGTCCTGTAGAGGGGCCGAACACTGAAGCTTTCTTT
TRBJ2-7 | TRBV6-5 | NA | TRBD2 | CASSRYAGGPYEQYF | TGTGCCAGCAGCCGATATGCGGGGGGGCCCTACGAGCAGTACTTC
TRBJ2-7 | TRBV4-1 | NA | TRBD2 | CASSQVSGRAYEQYF | TGCGCCAGCAGCCAAGTTAGCGGGAGGGCCTACGAGCAGTACTTC
TRBJ2-3 | TRBV5-1 | once | NA | CASSPSTGTDTQYF | TGCGCCAGCAGCCCCTCCACCGGCACAGATACGCAGTATTTT
TRBJ1-2 | TRBV19 | NA | NA | CASSIDFRQANYGYTF | TGTGCCAGTAGTATAGATTTTCGGCAGGCCAACTATGGCTACACCTTC
TRBJ2-1 | TRBV24-1 | NA | TRBD2 | CATSALREGPDNEQFF | TGTGCTACCAGTGCCTTGCGGGAGGGCCCTGACAATGAGCAGTTCTTC
TRBJ2-7 | TRBV3-1/TRBV3-2 | once | NA | CASSRGRGYEQYF | TGTGCCAGCAGCCGTGGCAGGGGCTACGAGCAGTACTTC
TRBJ1-1 | TRBV6-6 | NA | NA | CASRERGTEAFF | TGTGCCAGCAGAGAACGGGGCACTGAAGCTTTCTTT
TRBJ1-1 | TRBV30 | once | NA | CAWDADTEAFF | TGTGCCTGGGATGCCGACACTGAAGCTTTCTTT
TRBJ1-2 | TRBV2 | NA | NA | CASSLIVVGGIGYTF | TGTGCCAGCAGTCTGATCGTCGTGGGGGGGATCGGCTACACCTTC
TRBJ1-3 | TRBV27 | NA | NA | CASSSWSGNTIYF | TGTGCCAGCAGTTCGTGGTCTGGAAACACCATATATTTT
TRBJ2-7 | TRBV7-9 | NA | NA | CASSVIGYEQYF | TGTGCCAGCAGCGTCATAGGTTACGAGCAGTACTTC
TRBJ2-7 | TRBV5-1 | NA | TRBD1 | CASSLSGQSSYEQYF | TGCGCCAGCAGCTTGTCGGGACAGAGCTCCTACGAGCAGTACTTC
TRBJ1-2 | TRBV7-9 | NA | NA | CASSELRDKVPVGTDGYTF | TGTGCCAGCAGCGAACTCCGGGACAAAGTTCCCGTTGGCACGGATGGCTACACCTTC
TRBJ2-2 | TRBV6-5 | once | NA | CASSWGRVRTGELFF | TGTGCCAGCAGTTGGGGCAGGGTACGGACCGGGGAGCTGTTTTTT
TRBJ1-1 | TRBV27 | NA | TRBD1 | CASSLFGRGQAGTEAFF | TGTGCCAGCAGTTTATTTGGGAGGGGACAGGCGGGGACTGAAGCTTTCTTT
TRBJ2-7 | TRBV5-4 | NA | NA | CASSESHEQYF | TGTGCCAGCAGCGAGTCCCACGAGCAGTACTTC
TRBJ2-7 | TRBV18 | NA | TRBD2 | CASSPGLAGGLSYEQYF | TGTGCCAGCTCACCGGGACTAGCGGGGGGTCTATCCTACGAGCAGTACTTC
TRBJ1-2 | TRBV10-3 | NA | NA | CAISVPQTGNYGYTF | TGTGCCATCAGTGTGCCCCAAACAGGGAACTATGGCTACACCTTC
TRBJ1-3 | TRBV3-1/TRBV3-2 | NA | NA | CASSHGGRNTIYF | TGTGCCAGCAGCCATGGGGGCCGAAACACCATATATTTT
TRBJ1-1 | TRBV5-6 | NA | NA | CASSLLAFMNTEAFF | TGTGCCAGCAGCTTGCTGGCGTTCATGAACACTGAAGCTTTCTTT
TRBJ2-7 | TRBV6-1 | NA | TRBD2 | CASSEARLAGGTYSYEQYF | TGTGCCAGCAGTGAAGCGCGTCTAGCGGGGGGTACTTACTCCTACGAGCAGTACTTC
TRBJ1-2 | TRBV3-1/TRBV3-2 | NA | NA | CASSQDSYGYTF | TGTGCCAGCAGCCAAGATTCCTATGGCTACACCTTC